This T cell receptor beta chain was retrieved from a study of cytomegalovirus exposure and HLA in healthy donors. CDR3 length: 12 residues. J was trimmed by 7 bases and V by 4 bases; bases with no gene match: 4. PCR used 60 Vbeta primers and 13 Jbeta primers. Using immunoSEQ multiplex PCR, the repertoire was profiled, and TCRdb retains in-frame clones only, with some absent. Of more than 110,000 clones in the sample, roughly two thirds were seen once. Whole-study findings and limits: The dataset shows that most TCR sequences were rare, while some public TCRs occurred in many donors. Most TCR beta V segments were productive about 87% or about 30% of the time in an earlier analysis. Reports credit the classifier with highly specific, highly sensitive diagnosis of cytomegalovirus status.

Concerning this clone: What it binds is unknown.

Sequencing input: PBMCs. The V gene is TRBV5-3, the J gene TRBJ2-7; 8 positions agree with TRBD1. TRBV5-3 is an ORF, and what it does is uncertain. This clonotype was obtained from a human donor in good health. CDR3 loop: CARSGTGGEQYF. CDR3 nucleotide sequence: TGTGCCAGAAGCGGAACAGGGGGGGAGCAGTACTTC.